This T cell receptor (beta chain) stems from a study of spatial heterogeneity in lung cancer. This clonotype rates as medium-sized. Its antigen is as yet unknown. Each molecule of TCR cDNA was tagged with one unique molecular identifier. TCRdb used MiXCR to reprocess the 5' RACE reads, holding one entry per CDR3 protein. The sample lists 2,000 to 2,500 distinct CDR3 sequences; less than 2.5% were seen once. General study points: Mutation tallies in tumors tracked expanded intratumoral alpha and beta TCR counts.

The CDR3 is made up of 13 amino acids. V was pared by 6 bases and J by 4 bases, with 12 bases between. Germline CDR1 reads ENHRY; CDR2 reads SYGVKD. Stated time point: sample taken at primary tumor resection. No cells were sorted before sequencing. The whole RNA sequenced was extracted from tumor, nontumor lung or frozen PBMC. The chain is built from TRBV10-3 and TRBJ1-2; weak D call: TRBD1 (6 bases). The sequenced sample was lung tumor tissue, obtained at surgery. The sequence was collected from a male donor with early-stage non-small cell lung cancer. Here the CDR3 reads CAIRDQTGYGYTF. The CDR3 coding sequence is TGTGCCATCAGGGATCAGACAGGCTATGGCTACACCTTC.